The next 28 T cell receptor beta chains were all read from a single sample in a study of shared clonotypes between healthy human individuals. The table came from immunoSEQ multiplex PCR; TCRdb's copy has only in-frame clones and leaves some out. The table shows 1.6 million or so clones, with 98% occurring only once. Sequencing was performed on naive CD4+ T cells sorted from blood. Subset specified: CD45RA+ positively selected. These receptors were collected from a man aged 30 to 45 in good health.

The genes are TRBV19 and TRBJ2-4, with unresolved D. This CDR3 is 13 amino acids long. V was trimmed by 4 bases and J by 15 bases, leaving 19 bases between them. Per germline, CDR1 LNHDA and CDR2 SQIVND (reference sequence). The chain's CDR3 is CASSRRGSHSTYF. The CDR3 DNA reads as TGTGCCAGTAGTAGAAGAGGCAGCCATAGTACGTACTTC.

J is TRBJ2-2 and V is TRBV6-1; 10 positions agree with TRBD2. This CDR3 spans 16 amino acids. V lost 4 bases to trimming and J lost 2 bases; unmatched junction nucleotides: 4. Germline V gene lookup returns CDR1 MNHNS and CDR2 SASEGT. Here the CDR3 DNA reads TGTGCCAGCAGTGGACTAGCGGGCTTAAACACCGGGGAGCTGTTTTTT. Its protein product is CASSGLAGLNTGELFF.

This clone appeared a single time. The identical CDR3 is also encoded by other nucleotide sequences in the sample. The gene calls are TRBV18 and TRBJ2-7, with D hard to call. Trimming took 0 bases from V and 3 from J, leaving 6 bases between them. This CDR3 is 13 amino acids long. Germline loops: CDR1 KGHSH, CDR2 LQKENI. This chain's CDR3 is CASSPPGYYEQYF. CDR3 bases: TGTGCCAGCTCACCACCGGGATACTACGAGCAGTACTTC.

J is TRBJ2-1 and V is TRBV27; 10 bases are a match to TRBD1. The CDR3 is 16 residues long. With 5 bases clipped from V and 8 bases from J, the junction kept 12 bases outside the gene matches. Germline V gene sequence: CDR1 MNHEY, CDR2 SMNVEV (reference sequence). For the CDR3, the DNA is TGTGCCAGCAGTGCCCTCCCCGGGACAGGGGAGTATGAGCAGTTCTTC. It encodes CASSALPGTGEYEQFF.

This clone was picked up one time. The V gene is TRBV18, the J gene TRBJ2-3; TRBD1 is a possible D gene (5 bases). Deletions cut 4 bases from V and 4 bases from J, with 12 bases between. Germline-derived CDR1 and CDR2 are KGHSH and LQKENI. This CDR3 region has 14 residues. The CDR3 DNA reads as TGTGCCAGCTCACTAAGGGGCCTCCCAGATACGCAGTATTTT. Translated, it gives CASSLRGLPDTQYF.

The chain has TRBV10-2 and TRBJ2-5; D unresolved. The CDR3 has 15 amino acids. Germline V lookup: CDR1 WSHSY, CDR2 SAAADI. The germline V and J ends were trimmed by 0 bases and 5 bases, with 13 bases remaining between them. This CDR3 is CASSESLGKRETQYF. The DNA for the CDR3 is TGCGCCAGCAGTGAGTCTTTAGGGAAAAGGGAGACCCAGTACTTC.

V and J are TRBV6-6 and TRBJ2-5; D is uncertain. CDR1 is MNHNY and CDR2 is SVGAGI in the germline V gene (reference sequence). CDR3 length: 15 amino acids. The ends were cut back, 4 bases at V and 2 bases at J, with 14 bases in the middle. CDR3 residues: CASSSPTTRQETQYF. The CDR3 nucleotides read TGTGCCAGCAGTTCTCCCACGACTCGTCAAGAGACCCAGTACTTC.

Worth noting for this clone: Other DNA sequences in this sample translate to the same CDR3. This chain's CDR3 is CAISESGPGETQYF. The CDR3 region has the DNA TGTGCCATCAGTGAGTCAGGCCCGGGGGAGACCCAGTACTTC. This rearrangement joins TRBV10-3 to TRBJ2-5; D might be TRBD2 (5 bases). The CDR3 loop spans 14 amino acids. V shed 0 bases and J shed 5 bases, with 10 bases lying between them. Germline V gene sequence: CDR1 ENHRY, CDR2 SYGVKD.

This clone was observed a single time. The chain combines TRBV27 with TRBJ2-7; D may correspond to TRBD1 or TRBD2 (5 bases each). Trimming cost V 5 bases and J 0 bases, with 11 bases left between them. The CDR3 has 14 amino acids. Germline CDR1 is MNHEY and CDR2 is SMNVEV (reference sequence). The CDR3 region is CASSEGRVSYEQYF. The CDR3 DNA reads as TGTGCCAGCAGTGAGGGACGGGTCTCCTACGAGCAGTACTTC.

This clone has only one observation. The chain has TRBV7-3 and TRBJ2-2; D gene unclear. Germline CDR1 SGHTA, CDR2 FQGTGA. This CDR3 has 11 residues. V was shortened by 4 bases and J by 8 bases, with 5 bases between the two germline ends. In DNA form, the CDR3 reads TGTGCCAGCAGCTCAAATGGGGAGCTGTTTTTT. Amino acids: CASSSNGELFF.

The chain has TRBV18 and TRBJ2-1, with 8 bases that match TRBD2. The CDR3 is 15 residues long. J gave up 8 bases and V 2 bases, and 8 bases lay outside the gene matches. The V gene's germline CDR1 is KGHSH and CDR2 LQKENI. CDR3 region: CASSPSARGGDEQFF. In nucleotides, the CDR3 is TGTGCCAGCTCACCATCGGCACGGGGGGGCGATGAGCAGTTCTTC.

The chain uses TRBV14 and TRBJ2-1; TRBD2 matches 10 bases. V was pared by 4 bases and J by 10 bases, with 19 bases of the junction left unmatched. The germline V gene has CDR1 SGHDN and CDR2 FVKESK. The CDR3 length is 18 residues. CDR3 sequence (DNA): TGTGCCAGCAGCCGGGCGAGCCAACTAGCGGGGCTATTGGGGGAGCAGTTCTTC. Protein: CASSRASQLAGLLGEQFF. Filled out from reference TRBV14 and TRBJ2-1, the complete variable domain reads EAGVTQFPSHSVIEKGQTVTLRCDPISGHDNLYWYRRVMGKEIKFLLHFVKESKQDESGMPNNRFLAERTGGTYSTLKVQPAELEDSGVYFCASSRASQLAGLLGEQFFGPGTRLTVL.

The rearrangement links TRBV7-9 to TRBJ1-3, with D perhaps matching TRBD1 (5 bases). V dropped 1 base and J dropped 7 bases, with 11 bases sitting between them. There are 14 residues in the CDR3. Germline V gene lookup returns CDR1 SEHNR and CDR2 FQNEAQ (reference sequence). CDR3 residues: CASSLGGTTNTIYF. The CDR3 DNA follows: TGTGCCAGCAGCTTAGGGGGGACGACTAACACCATATATTTT. Drawing the rest from reference TRBV7-9 and TRBJ1-3, the complete variable domain is DTGVSQNPRHKITKRGQNVTFRCDPISEHNRLYWYRQTLGQGPEFLTYFQNEAQLEKSRLLSDRFSAERPKGSFSTLEIQRTEQGDSAMYLCASSLGGTTNTIYFGEGSWLTVV.

The chain recombines TRBV11-2 with TRBJ2-3; TRBD2 matches 11 bases. The V gene's germline CDR1 is SGHAT and CDR2 FQNNGV. Losses at the gene ends were 6 bases for V and 4 bases for J; bases not matched to a gene: 6. This CDR3 comprises 15 residues. CDR3 DNA sequence: TGTGCCAGCAGTATAGCTAGCGGGAGGCCAGATACGCAGTATTTT. Translation gives CASSIASGRPDTQYF. Filled out from reference TRBV11-2 and TRBJ2-3, the complete variable domain reads EAGVAQSPRYKIIEKRQSVAFWCNPISGHATLYWYQQILGQGPKLLIQFQNNGVVDDSQLPKDRFSAERLKGVDSTLKIQPAKLEDSAVYLCASSIASGRPDTQYFGPGTRLTVL.

The rearrangement joins TRBV27 to TRBJ2-7; 9 nucleotides agree with TRBD2. The CDR3 loop spans 19 amino acids. Germline V lookup: CDR1 MNHEY, CDR2 SMNVEV (reference sequence). After removal of 2 bases from V and 2 bases from J, the junction contained 16 bases not matched to a gene. This CDR3 reads CASSLRLAGSRKAAYEQYF. In DNA form, the CDR3 reads TGTGCCAGCAGTTTAAGGCTAGCGGGAAGTCGAAAAGCCGCCTACGAGCAGTACTTC.

The chain joins TRBV5-1 to TRBJ2-1; possibly TRBD1 for D (6 bases). V was pared by 7 bases and J by 8 bases, with 19 bases between. The length of the CDR3 is 14 residues. The germline gives CDR1 SGHRS, CDR2 YFSETQ. The CDR3 loop reads CASAGQGFEDEQFF. The CDR3 DNA is TGCGCCAGCGCCGGGCAGGGGTTCGAAGATGAGCAGTTCTTC.

This chain's CDR3 is CASSFATNEKLFF. In DNA, the CDR3 is TGCGCCAGCAGCTTTGCAACTAATGAAAAACTGTTTTTT. The chain links TRBV5-1 to TRBJ1-4; D gene uncertain. The CDR3 has 13 residues. The ends were cut back, 2 bases at V and 0 bases at J, with 2 bases in the middle. Germline V gene sequence: CDR1 SGHRS, CDR2 YFSETQ. Filled out from reference TRBV5-1 and TRBJ1-4, the complete variable domain reads KAGVTQTPRYLIKTRGQQVTLSCSPISGHRSVSWYQQTPGQGLQFLFEYFSETQRNKGNFPGRFSGRQFSNSRSEMNVSTLELGDSALYLCASSFATNEKLFFGSGTQLSVL.

This clone is a singleton in its sample. The V and J genes are TRBV27 and TRBJ2-5; TRBD1 agrees at 9 bases. With 2 bases clipped from V and 3 bases from J, the junction kept 1 base outside the gene matches. Germline V gene sequence: CDR1 MNHEY, CDR2 SMNVEV (reference sequence). The CDR3 covers 14 residues. This chain's CDR3 is CASSLRDREETQYF. The DNA of the CDR3 is TGTGCCAGCAGTTTAAGGGACAGGGAAGAGACCCAGTACTTC.

This chain links TRBV19 with TRBJ2-3; tentative D call: TRBD1 (5 bases). The CDR3 is 16 residues long. Germline-derived CDR1 and CDR2 are LNHDA and SQIVND (reference sequence). Trimming cost V 1 base and J 5 bases, with 16 bases left between them. CDR3 loop: CASSIVGQGVRDTQYF. Written as DNA, the CDR3 is TGTGCCAGTAGTATAGTAGGTCAGGGCGTTCGAGATACGCAGTATTTT.

The chain employs TRBV5-4 and TRBJ2-5; D gene ambiguous. Germline V gene sequence: CDR1 SGHNT, CDR2 YYREEE (reference sequence). The V gene lost 4 bases and the J gene lost 5 bases, with 12 bases spanning the gap. The CDR3 is 13 residues long. CDR3 sequence reads: CASSDPGGETQYF. The CDR3 DNA is TGTGCCAGCAGCGATCCAGGTGGGGAGACCCAGTACTTC.

V gene TRBV4-1 combines with J gene TRBJ2-1; 9 bases are shared with TRBD1. V was clipped by 4 bases and J by 8 bases; unmatched bases: 12. Germline CDR1 MGHRA, CDR2 YSYEKL. The CDR3 sequence is 16 residues long. CDR3 residues: CASSRIPGQGNDEQFF. The CDR3 nucleotides are TGCGCCAGCAGCCGAATACCGGGACAGGGTAATGATGAGCAGTTCTTC.

The chain recombines TRBV6-6 with TRBJ2-7; D ambiguous. From germline, CDR1 is MNHNY and CDR2 SVGAGI (reference sequence). V dropped 0 bases and J dropped 3 bases, with 6 bases sitting between them. CDR3 length: 13 amino acids. CDR3 amino acids: CASSYSSDYEQYF. CDR3 DNA sequence: TGTGCCAGCAGTTACTCGTCGGACTACGAGCAGTACTTC.

V is TRBV28 and J is TRBJ2-1; 14 bases agree with TRBD2. CDR3 length equals 16 residues. Germline CDR1 reads MDHEN; CDR2 reads SYDVKM. The V and J ends lost 5 bases and 3 bases, in that order; junction bases with no gene match: 3. The CDR3 spells CASSVTSGRDYNEQFF. CDR3 bases: TGTGCCAGCAGTGTGACTAGCGGGAGGGACTACAATGAGCAGTTCTTC.

The rearrangement uses TRBV7-2 and TRBJ1-5; tentatively, D is TRBD1 (5 bases). The ends were cut back, 7 bases at V and 5 bases at J, with 15 bases in the middle. CDR3 length: 14 residues. Germline V gene data show CDR1 as SGHTA and CDR2 as FQGNSA. The CDR3 coding sequence is TGTGCCAGCAAGTCAGGGAGCCGGGATCAGCCCCAGCATTTT. Amino acids: CASKSGSRDQPQHF. The entire variable domain, with the rest obtained from reference TRBV7-2 and TRBJ1-5, is as follows: GAGVSQSPSNKVTEKGKDVELRCDPISGHTALYWYRQSLGQGLEFLIYFQGNSAPDKSGLPSDRFSAERTGGSVSTLTIQRTQQEDSAVYLCASKSGSRDQPQHFGDGTRLSIL.

The CDR3 nucleotides are TGTGCCAGCAGTCCCCCGAGCAATGAAAAACTGTTTTTT. Protein product: CASSPPSNEKLFF. The chain couples TRBV28 to TRBJ1-4; no clear D. The CDR3 runs to 13 residues. Trimming cost V 5 bases and J 5 bases, with 9 bases left between them. Germline V gene data show CDR1 as MDHEN and CDR2 as SYDVKM.

The chain employs TRBV28 and TRBJ1-3; 10 nucleotides match TRBD1. Germline loops: CDR1 MDHEN, CDR2 SYDVKM. This CDR3 has 16 residues. V gave up 3 bases and J gave up 8 bases; unmatched junction bases: 10. CDR3 DNA: TGTGCCAGCAGTTTCTCCGGGACAGGGGATTGGGACACCATATATTTT. As protein: CASSFSGTGDWDTIYF.

CDR3 DNA: TGTGCCAGCAGACCCCCCAGCGGCTACGAGCAGTACTTC. This sequence encodes CASRPPSGYEQYF. The rearrangement links TRBV6-6 to TRBJ2-7, with D possibly being TRBD2 (5 bases). This CDR3 is built from 13 residues. The ends were cut back, 6 bases at V and 3 bases at J, with 12 bases in the middle. Germline CDR1 MNHNY, CDR2 SVGAGI (reference sequence).

The gene calls are TRBV5-1 and TRBJ2-1, with TRBD1 matching 8 bases. Germline CDR1 is SGHRS and CDR2 is YFSETQ. The CDR3 extends over 14 amino acids. V trimming: 4 bases; J trimming: 6 bases; junction bases outside the gene matches: 6. CDR3 in amino acids: CASSPQGASNEQFF. In nucleotides, the CDR3 is TGCGCCAGCAGCCCGCAGGGGGCCTCCAATGAGCAGTTCTTC.